Shown below are 8 T cell receptor beta chains from a single sample sequenced in a study of identical twins. MiXCR, run by TCRdb on the 5' RACE reads, gives a single entry per CDR3 protein. The data contain fewer than 800,000 distinct CDR3 sequences, less than 9% of them singletons. These sequences were also reported in another study, on yellow fever vaccine responses in identical twins.

The sequencing input was PBMCs. These receptors were obtained from a woman aged 18-35 years in good health.

In its sample, this clonotype was seen many times. This chain joins TRBV5-1 and TRBJ2-1, with TRBD1 identical over 7 bases. The CDR3 runs to 14 residues. Germline CDR1 reads SGHRS; CDR2 reads YFSETQ. The trim removed 4 bases at V and 4 bases at J, leaving 5 bases unmatched. CDR3 sequence: CASSPPGQYNEQFF. In DNA, the CDR3 is TGCGCCAGCAGCCCGCCGGGACAGTACAATGAGCAGTTCTTC.

The chain uses TRBV7-9 and TRBJ2-5; D unclear. V was cut by 1 base and J by 9 bases, with 9 bases left in between. The length of the CDR3 is 12 residues. CDR1 SEHNR and CDR2 FQNEAQ come from the germline V gene (reference sequence). CDR3 sequence: CASSLGAVPQYF. CDR3 bases: TGTGCCAGCAGCTTAGGTGCGGTGCCCCAGTACTTC.

The V gene is TRBV6-2 or TRBV6-3, the J gene TRBJ1-2; TRBD1 matches at 10 bases. V was clipped by 4 bases and J by 5 bases; unmatched bases: 7. The CDR3 totals 15 residues. Per germline, CDR1 MNHEY and CDR2 SVGEGT. For the CDR3, the DNA is TGTGCCAGCAGTTTCCCGGACAGGGGGGGATATGGCTACACCTTC. Protein sequence: CASSFPDRGGYGYTF.

In its sample, this clonotype was seen a few times. The chain joins TRBV5-1 to TRBJ2-3; weak D call: TRBD1 (6 bases). This CDR3 is 16 amino acids long. V lost 3 bases, J lost 0 bases, and 14 bases lay in between. Germline V gene sequence: CDR1 SGHRS, CDR2 YFSETQ. Written as DNA, the CDR3 is TGCGCCAGCAGCTACACAGGGTATACTAGCACAGATACGCAGTATTTT. It specifies CASSYTGYTSTDTQYF. The whole variable domain, remainder taken from reference TRBV5-1 and TRBJ2-3, is KAGVTQTPRYLIKTRGQQVTLSCSPISGHRSVSWYQQTPGQGLQFLFEYFSETQRNKGNFPGRFSGRQFSNSRSEMNVSTLELGDSALYLCASSYTGYTSTDTQYFGPGTRLTVL.

This clonotype was seen a handful of times. This chain uses TRBV7-9 with TRBJ2-7; TRBD1 matches at 7 bases. Per germline, CDR1 SEHNR and CDR2 FQNEAQ (reference sequence). V was clipped by 5 bases and J by 4 bases; unmatched bases: 11. This CDR3 is 15 amino acids long. For the CDR3, the DNA is TGTGCCAGCAGCCCATACTCAGGGGGAAATTACGAGCAGTACTTC. Translating it yields CASSPYSGGNYEQYF. The full variable domain, rest sourced from reference TRBV7-9 and TRBJ2-7, is DTGVSQNPRHKITKRGQNVTFRCDPISEHNRLYWYRQTLGQGPEFLTYFQNEAQLEKSRLLSDRFSAERPKGSFSTLEIQRTEQGDSAMYLCASSPYSGGNYEQYFGPGTRLTVT.

This clonotype was seen a handful of times. This rearrangement joins TRBV5-6 to TRBJ2-3, with D possibly matching TRBD2 (5 bases). This CDR3 is built from 15 residues. Trimming cost V 4 bases and J 1 base, with 13 bases left between them. Germline V gene sequence: CDR1 SGHDT, CDR2 YYEEEE. CDR3 amino acids: CASSPEGWGTDTQYF. As DNA, the CDR3 is TGTGCCAGCAGCCCCGAGGGATGGGGCACAGATACGCAGTATTTT.

This clonotype showed up just a few times. The chain is built from TRBV10-3 and TRBJ2-7; TRBD1 aligns across 7 bases. Germline loops: CDR1 ENHRY, CDR2 SYGVKD. The CDR3 totals 13 residues. V lost 7 bases, J lost 1 base, and 4 bases stayed unmatched. CDR3 DNA: TGTGCCATCACCCGGGACAGATCCTACGAGCAGTACTTC. Translating gives CAITRDRSYEQYF.

The sample holds a few counts of this clonotype. The J gene is TRBJ2-7, the V gene TRBV7-9, with 7 bases lining up with TRBD1. CDR1 and CDR2 from the germline V gene are SEHNR and FQNEAQ (reference sequence). J was trimmed by 2 bases and V by 1 base; bases with no gene match: 11. This CDR3 is built from 17 residues. CDR3 amino acids: CASSLESWGQPPYEQYF. As DNA, the CDR3 is TGTGCCAGCAGCTTAGAGTCGTGGGGACAGCCACCCTACGAGCAGTACTTC.